This T cell receptor (beta chain) was recorded in a study of vaccination and CD4 T cells after COVID-19. For the study at large: Each control was exposed to a CEFX pool, an HIV-1 Nef pool, or no peptide at all. Findings and caveats of the study: Convalescent patients showed a median roughly 85% of reactive clones that were seen only post-vaccination.

V dropped 2 bases and J dropped 5; count of bases not matched to a gene: 3. The germline V gene encodes CDR1 SGHDT and CDR2 YYEEEE. The CDR3 is made up of 13 amino acids. This clonotype came up a few times. The target antigen is unknown. The treatment here: roughly ten-day PBMC culture with coronavirus spike peptide pools or control peptides (ViraFEST assay). Antigen-specific T cell expansion with peptide pools preceded TCR sequencing in the ViraFEST approach. Isolation of CD4+ T cells by negative selection took place after roughly nine days of culture. Oncomine TCR Beta short-read sequencing was applied to DNA from cultured CD4+ T cells. One entry per CDR3 protein results from TCRdb running MiXCR on the PCR reads. The table records about 8,500 distinct CDR3 sequences, around 59% of them present only once.

This TCR was sampled from a human donor who had recovered from COVID-19. J is TRBJ2-5 and V is TRBV5-6, with TRBD1 matching 7 bases. Input material: CD4+ T cells from blood, cultured in vitro. The CDR3 spells CASSFDRVETQYF. DNA for the CDR3: TGTGCCAGCAGCTTTGACAGGGTCGAGACCCAGTACTTC.